The 17 T cell receptor beta chains below all came from one sample that was sequenced in a study of T-cell reconstitution after alpha-beta-depleted transplantation in children (dated by TCRdb to about 2016). The label giving this sample's treatment or condition can be read as: allogeneic hematopoietic cell transplantation with graft depleted of TCRalphabeta T cells and CD19 B cells. Libraries were built with PCR. TCRdb lists the instrument as Illumina HiSeq 2500. TCR library preparation used molecular barcoding, with unique molecular identifiers applied to normalize quantification of the TCRbeta repertoire. TCRdb cleaned the public reads at Q25 with fastp, built clones with MiXCR and kept in-frame beta chains. Every CDR3 protein is listed once, alongside the most common genes and DNA of its rows. The sample contains about 230,000 distinct CDR3 sequences, under 13% of them found a single time. The ten largest clones take up approximately 28% of the sample.

Specimen: PBMCs, collected before TCRalphabeta/CD19-depleted stem cell transplant. The source of these receptors is a child younger than two with acute myeloid leukemia, due to receive a stem cell transplant.

Note on this clonotype: This clone may be a read error of a much larger clone one base away. This chain uses TRBV7-8 with TRBJ1-1; perhaps TRBD1 as D (5 bases). With 8 bases removed from V and 11 bases from J, the gap between germline ends came to 18 bases. Germline CDR1 is SGHVS and CDR2 is FQNEAQ. This CDR3 contains 12 residues. This chain's CDR3 is CASGWPGGRAFF. Written as DNA, the CDR3 is TGTGCCAGCGGCTGGCCCGGGGGAAGGGCTTTCTTT.

Ten or more counts support this clonotype. V gene TRBV12-3 or TRBV12-4 combines with J gene TRBJ2-7, with 9 bases identical to TRBD2. V was clipped by 3 bases and J by 4 bases; unmatched bases: 4. The CDR3 loop spans 14 amino acids. The CDR3 protein is CASSLSTSGYEQYF. CDR3 coding DNA: TGTGCCAGCAGTTTGTCGACTAGCGGTTACGAGCAGTACTTC.

This clonotype appeared many times. The rearrangement joins TRBV6-1 to TRBJ2-6, with unresolved D. V lost 3 bases to trimming and J lost 4 bases, with 10 bases between them. This CDR3 is 15 amino acids long. The germline gives CDR1 MNHNS, CDR2 SASEGT. CDR3 sequence (DNA): TGTGCCAGCAGTGAGGGCTTGTGGGGGGCCAACGTCCTGACTTTC. This encodes CASSEGLWGANVLTF.

This clonotype was recorded at least ten times. V and J are TRBV18 and TRBJ1-1, with TRBD1 matching 7 bases. CDR1 and CDR2 from the germline V gene are KGHSH and LQKENI. The CDR3 contains 14 residues. The V segment lost 3 bases and the J segment 3 bases; nucleotides outside the gene matches: 4. The CDR3 nucleotides are TGTGCCAGCTCACCCCGACAGGGCGACACTGAAGCTTTCTTT. Protein sequence: CASSPRQGDTEAFF.

This clonotype occurred a few times. J is TRBJ1-2 and V is TRBV5-1, with D perhaps matching TRBD1 (6 bases). Trimming took off 6 bases at V and 6 bases at J, with 15 bases between the two ends. Germline V CDR1 and CDR2: SGHRS, YFSETQ. The CDR3 runs to 13 residues. The CDR3: CASTHRVADGYTF. The CDR3 DNA reads TGCGCCAGCACTCACAGGGTTGCAGATGGCTACACCTTC.

As regards this clonotype: This may be a read error, as it is one base from a much larger clone. V is TRBV29-1 and J is TRBJ1-2; 10 bases match TRBD1. This CDR3 spans 14 amino acids. Germline V gene lookup returns CDR1 SQVTM and CDR2 ANQGSEA. The CDR3 DNA reads as TGCAGCGGTGTTGGGGACAGGGGCCTTTATGGCGACACCTTC. It yields the protein CSGVGDRGLYGDTF.

The V and J genes are TRBV15 and TRBJ2-5, with TRBD2 matching 11 bases. Trimming removed 3 bases from V and 5 bases from J; junction bases left unmatched: 5. Germline V lookup: CDR1 LNHNV, CDR2 YYDKDF (reference sequence). This CDR3 is 15 amino acids long. The CDR3 coding sequence is TGTGCCACCAGCAGCAGTTCTAGCGGGGGGGAGACCCAGTACTTC. Translation gives CATSSSSSGGETQYF.

This clonotype was recorded at least ten times. The chain carries TRBV5-1 and TRBJ1-4; TRBD1 matches 7 bases. With V trimmed by 4 bases and J by 3 bases, 3 bases remained unmatched. CDR3 length equals 14 residues. CDR1 and CDR2 (germline): SGHRS, YFSETQ. CDR3 nucleotides: TGCGCCAGCAGCGGCACAGGGGCTAATGAAAAACTGTTTTTT. This translates into CASSGTGANEKLFF.

This clonotype was recorded many times. The J gene is TRBJ1-3, the V gene TRBV7-8, with unresolved D. The germline V and J ends were trimmed by 2 bases and 0 bases, with 2 bases remaining between them. Germline-derived CDR1 and CDR2 are SGHVS and FQNEAQ. The CDR3 runs to 13 residues. CDR3 protein: CASSLNSGNTIYF. The CDR3, as DNA: TGTGCCAGCAGCTTAAACTCTGGAAACACCATATATTTT.

At least ten counts were recorded for this clonotype. This chain connects TRBV12-3 or TRBV12-4 to TRBJ2-3; no clear D. CDR3 length equals 11 residues. Trimming took off 3 bases at V and 8 bases at J, with 6 bases between the two ends. CDR3 nucleotide sequence: TGTGCCAGCAGTTTCGGGCGTACGCAGTATTTT. It codes for CASSFGRTQYF.

The J gene is TRBJ2-7, the V gene TRBV3-1; a possible D gene is TRBD1 (6 bases). The length of the CDR3 is 15 residues. Trimming pared 11 bases from V and 2 bases from J, leaving 22 bases between. The germline V gene has CDR1 LGHDT and CDR2 YNNKEL (reference sequence). The chain's CDR3 is CASCQGQYLTYEQYF. The CDR3 nucleotides read TGTGCCTCCTGCCAAGGACAGTATCTTACCTACGAGCAGTACTTC.

This clonotype was found many times. The genes are TRBV3-1 and TRBJ2-1, with D uncertain. CDR1 and CDR2 (germline): LGHDT, YNNKEL (reference sequence). This CDR3 is built from 16 residues. V shed 4 bases and J shed 7 bases, with 20 bases lying between them. CDR3 in amino acids: CASSPLGSLVLNEQFF. CDR3 nucleotide sequence: TGTGCCAGCAGCCCACTGGGCTCACTGGTGCTTAATGAGCAGTTCTTC.

V and J are TRBV28 and TRBJ2-2, with D unresolved. There are 14 residues in the CDR3. CDR1 MDHEN and CDR2 SYDVKM come from the germline V gene. V lost 10 bases and J 3 bases, leaving 15 bases between the germline ends. The CDR3 is CANSPRKDTGELFF. The CDR3 region has the DNA TGTGCCAACAGCCCAAGAAAGGACACCGGGGAGCTGTTTTTT.

This chain uses TRBV18 with TRBJ1-5; 9 bases are a match to TRBD1. Germline V gives CDR1 KGHSH, CDR2 LQKENI. J was trimmed by 2 bases and V by 2 bases; bases with no gene match: 4. The CDR3 runs to 16 residues. CDR3 residues: CASSPMWDRGNQPQHF. CDR3 DNA sequence: TGTGCCAGCTCACCAATGTGGGACAGGGGCAATCAGCCCCAGCATTTT.

This clonotype appeared many times. The chain has TRBV11-2 and TRBJ1-1, with 7 bases identical to TRBD1. Trimming took 5 bases from V and 4 from J; bases not matched to a gene: 13. CDR3 length: 16 amino acids. Germline V CDR1 and CDR2: SGHAT, FQNNGV. For the CDR3, the DNA is TGTGCCAGCAGCATACCCTTTACAGGGGCGCGCACTGAAGCTTTCTTT. It is translated as CASSIPFTGARTEAFF.

This clonotype was detected many times. This chain links TRBV6-5 with TRBJ2-7; the D is unclear. Germline assignment: CDR1 MNHEY and CDR2 SVGAGI. The CDR3 spans 12 residues. V was shortened by 8 bases and J by 0 bases, with 8 bases between the two germline ends. CDR3 sequence: CASFSSSYEQYF. The CDR3 DNA sequence: TGTGCCAGCTTCTCGAGCTCCTACGAGCAGTACTTC.

This clonotype was seen many times. The chain uses TRBV7-6 and TRBJ2-4, with D perhaps given as TRBD1 or TRBD2 (5 bases each). The V and J ends lost 0 bases and 3 bases respectively, with 15 bases between them. The germline gives CDR1 SGHVS, CDR2 FNYEAQ. This CDR3 contains 17 residues. CDR3 sequence (DNA): TGTGCCAGCAGCTTAGCCATAGGAGGACAAGGCAAAAACATTCAGTACTTC. Amino acids: CASSLAIGGQGKNIQYF.